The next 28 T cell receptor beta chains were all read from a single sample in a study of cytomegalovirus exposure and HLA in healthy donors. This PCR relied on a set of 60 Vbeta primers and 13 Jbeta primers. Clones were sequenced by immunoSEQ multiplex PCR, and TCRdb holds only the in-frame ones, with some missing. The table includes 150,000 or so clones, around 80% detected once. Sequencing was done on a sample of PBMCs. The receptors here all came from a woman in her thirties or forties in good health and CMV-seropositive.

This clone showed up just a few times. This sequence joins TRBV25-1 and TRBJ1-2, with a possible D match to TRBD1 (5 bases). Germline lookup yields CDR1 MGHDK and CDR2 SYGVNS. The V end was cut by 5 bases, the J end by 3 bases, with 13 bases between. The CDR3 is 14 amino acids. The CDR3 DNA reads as TGTGCCAGCAGTTTAGGGGAATGGGACTATGGCTACACCTTC. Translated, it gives CASSLGEWDYGYTF.

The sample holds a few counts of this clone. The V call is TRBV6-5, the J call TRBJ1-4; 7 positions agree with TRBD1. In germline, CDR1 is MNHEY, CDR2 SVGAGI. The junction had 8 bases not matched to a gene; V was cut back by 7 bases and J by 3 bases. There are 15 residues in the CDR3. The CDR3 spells CASTQRTGPNEKLFF. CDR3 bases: TGTGCCAGCACCCAAAGGACAGGCCCTAATGAAAAACTGTTTTTT.

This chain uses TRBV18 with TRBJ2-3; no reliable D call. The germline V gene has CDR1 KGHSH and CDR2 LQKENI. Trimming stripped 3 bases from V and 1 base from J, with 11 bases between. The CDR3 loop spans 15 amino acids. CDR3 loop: CASSPRIAGTDTQYF. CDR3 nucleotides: TGTGCCAGCTCACCCCGGATCGCGGGCACAGATACGCAGTATTTT.

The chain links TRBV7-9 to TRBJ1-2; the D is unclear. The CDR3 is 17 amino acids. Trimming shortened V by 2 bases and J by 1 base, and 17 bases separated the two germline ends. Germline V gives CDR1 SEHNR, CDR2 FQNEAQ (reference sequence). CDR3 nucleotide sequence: TGTGCCAGCAGCTTATTGTATGGGGAGACAAATAACTATGGCTACACCTTC. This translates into CASSLLYGETNNYGYTF.

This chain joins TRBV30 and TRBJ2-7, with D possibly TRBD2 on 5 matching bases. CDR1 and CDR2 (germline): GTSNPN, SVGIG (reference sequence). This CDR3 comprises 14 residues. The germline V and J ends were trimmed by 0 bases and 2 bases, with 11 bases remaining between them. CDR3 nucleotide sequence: TGTGCCTGGAGTGTAGAGGGCGGTCCCTACGAGCAGTACTTC. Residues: CAWSVEGGPYEQYF.

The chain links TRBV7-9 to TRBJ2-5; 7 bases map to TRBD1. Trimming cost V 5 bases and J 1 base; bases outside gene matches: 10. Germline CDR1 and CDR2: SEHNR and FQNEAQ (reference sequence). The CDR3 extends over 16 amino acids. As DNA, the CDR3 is TGTGCCAGCAGCGAGTACGGGACAGAGTTCCAAGAGACCCAGTACTTC. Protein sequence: CASSEYGTEFQETQYF.

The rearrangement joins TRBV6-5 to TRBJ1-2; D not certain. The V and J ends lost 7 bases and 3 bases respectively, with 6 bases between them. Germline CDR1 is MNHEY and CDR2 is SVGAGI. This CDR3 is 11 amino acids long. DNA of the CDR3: TGTGCCAGCACCTCCCACTATGGCTACACCTTC. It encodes CASTSHYGYTF.

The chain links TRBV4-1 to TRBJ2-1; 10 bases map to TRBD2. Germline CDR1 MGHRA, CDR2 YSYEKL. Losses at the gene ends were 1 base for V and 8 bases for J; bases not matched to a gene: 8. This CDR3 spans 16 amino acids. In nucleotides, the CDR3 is TGCGCCAGCAGCCAAGTCAAACTAGCGGGATGGGATGAGCAGTTCTTC. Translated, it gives CASSQVKLAGWDEQFF.

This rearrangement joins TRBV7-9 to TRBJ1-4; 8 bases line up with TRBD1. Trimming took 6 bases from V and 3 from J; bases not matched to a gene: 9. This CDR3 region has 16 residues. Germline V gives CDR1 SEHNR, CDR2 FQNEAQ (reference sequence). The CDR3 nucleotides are TGTGCCAGCAGTCGATACGGGACAGGTTCTAATGAAAAACTGTTTTTT. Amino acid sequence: CASSRYGTGSNEKLFF.

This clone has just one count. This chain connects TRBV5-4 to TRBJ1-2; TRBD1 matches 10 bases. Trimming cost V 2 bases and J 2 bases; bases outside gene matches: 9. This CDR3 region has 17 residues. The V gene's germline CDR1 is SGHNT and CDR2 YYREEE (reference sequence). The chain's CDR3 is CASSLEYGTGVNYGYTF. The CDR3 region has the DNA TGTGCCAGCAGCTTAGAGTACGGGACAGGGGTAAACTATGGCTACACCTTC.

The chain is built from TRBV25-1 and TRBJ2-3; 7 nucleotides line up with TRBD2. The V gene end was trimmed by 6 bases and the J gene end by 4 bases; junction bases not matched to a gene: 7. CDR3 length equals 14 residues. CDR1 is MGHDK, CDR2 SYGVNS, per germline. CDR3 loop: CASSPAGASDTQYF. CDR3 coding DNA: TGTGCCAGCAGCCCGGCGGGAGCCTCAGATACGCAGTATTTT. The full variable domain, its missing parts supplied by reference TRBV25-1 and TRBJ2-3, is EADIYQTPRYLVIGTGKKITLECSQTMGHDKMYWYQQDPGMELHLIHYSYGVNSTEKGDLSSESTVSRIRTEHFPLTLESARPSHTSQYLCASSPAGASDTQYFGPGTRLTVL.

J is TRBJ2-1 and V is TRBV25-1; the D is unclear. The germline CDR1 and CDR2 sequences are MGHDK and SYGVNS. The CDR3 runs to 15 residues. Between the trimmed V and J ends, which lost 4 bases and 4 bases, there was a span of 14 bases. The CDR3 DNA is TGTGCCAGCAGTGCCTCTATACCGGGTTACAATGAGCAGTTCTTC. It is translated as CASSASIPGYNEQFF.

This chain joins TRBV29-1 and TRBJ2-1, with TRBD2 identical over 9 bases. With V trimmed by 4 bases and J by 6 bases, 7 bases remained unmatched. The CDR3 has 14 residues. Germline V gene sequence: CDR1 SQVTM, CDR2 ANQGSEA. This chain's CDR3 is CSVGYGTSSNEQFF. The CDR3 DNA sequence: TGCAGCGTTGGGTACGGGACTAGCAGCAATGAGCAGTTCTTC.

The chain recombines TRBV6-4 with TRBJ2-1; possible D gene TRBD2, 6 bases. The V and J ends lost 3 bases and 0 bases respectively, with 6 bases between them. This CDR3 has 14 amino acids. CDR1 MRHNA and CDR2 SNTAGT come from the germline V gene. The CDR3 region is CASSEGGSYNEQFF. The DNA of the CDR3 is TGTGCCAGCAGTGAGGGGGGCTCCTACAATGAGCAGTTCTTC.

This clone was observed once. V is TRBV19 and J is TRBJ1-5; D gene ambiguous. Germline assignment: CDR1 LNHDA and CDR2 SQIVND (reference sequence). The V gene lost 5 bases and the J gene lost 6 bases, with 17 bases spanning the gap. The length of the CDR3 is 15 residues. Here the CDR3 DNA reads TGTGCCAGTAGTCCCGGAGGTGGGAGCGTTCAGCCCCAGCATTTT. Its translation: CASSPGGGSVQPQHF.

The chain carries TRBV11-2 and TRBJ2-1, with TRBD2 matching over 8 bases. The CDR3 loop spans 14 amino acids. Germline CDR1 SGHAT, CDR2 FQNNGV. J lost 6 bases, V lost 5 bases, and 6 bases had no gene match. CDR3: CASSPSGRGNEQFF. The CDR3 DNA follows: TGTGCCAGCAGCCCGAGCGGGAGAGGCAATGAGCAGTTCTTC. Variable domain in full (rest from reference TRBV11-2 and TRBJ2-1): EAGVAQSPRYKIIEKRQSVAFWCNPISGHATLYWYQQILGQGPKLLIQFQNNGVVDDSQLPKDRFSAERLKGVDSTLKIQPAKLEDSAVYLCASSPSGRGNEQFFGPGTRLTVL.

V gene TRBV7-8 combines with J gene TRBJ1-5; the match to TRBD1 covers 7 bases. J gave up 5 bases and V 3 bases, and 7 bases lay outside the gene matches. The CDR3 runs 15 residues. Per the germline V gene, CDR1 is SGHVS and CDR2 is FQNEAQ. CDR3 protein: CASSFSRGLDQPQHF. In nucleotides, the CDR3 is TGTGCCAGCAGCTTTAGCAGGGGGTTGGATCAGCCCCAGCATTTT.

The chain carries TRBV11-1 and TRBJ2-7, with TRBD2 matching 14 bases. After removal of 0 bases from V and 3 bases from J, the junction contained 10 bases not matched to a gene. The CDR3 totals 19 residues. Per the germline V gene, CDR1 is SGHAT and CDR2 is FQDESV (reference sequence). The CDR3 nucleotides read TGTGCCAGCAGCTTAGCGGGGACTAGCGGGAGTTCGTCGATCTACGAGCAGTACTTC. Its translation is CASSLAGTSGSSSIYEQYF.

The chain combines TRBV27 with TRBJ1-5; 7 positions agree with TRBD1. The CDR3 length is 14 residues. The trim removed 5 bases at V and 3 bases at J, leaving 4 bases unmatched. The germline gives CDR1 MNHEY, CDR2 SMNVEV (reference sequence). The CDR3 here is CASSVQGTNQPQHF. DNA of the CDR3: TGTGCCAGCAGTGTACAGGGGACCAATCAGCCCCAGCATTTT.

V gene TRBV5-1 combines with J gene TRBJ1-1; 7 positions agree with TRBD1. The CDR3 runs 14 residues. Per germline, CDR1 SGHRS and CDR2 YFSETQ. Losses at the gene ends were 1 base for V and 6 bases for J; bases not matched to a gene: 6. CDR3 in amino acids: CASSLTGEWSEAFF. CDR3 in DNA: TGCGCCAGCAGCTTGACAGGGGAATGGTCTGAAGCTTTCTTT.

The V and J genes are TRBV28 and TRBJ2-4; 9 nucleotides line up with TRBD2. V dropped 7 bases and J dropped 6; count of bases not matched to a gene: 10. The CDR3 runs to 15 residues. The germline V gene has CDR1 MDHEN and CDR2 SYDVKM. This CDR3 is CASTSSGIDLNIQYF. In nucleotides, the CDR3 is TGTGCCAGCACCTCTAGCGGGATTGACTTAAACATTCAGTACTTC.

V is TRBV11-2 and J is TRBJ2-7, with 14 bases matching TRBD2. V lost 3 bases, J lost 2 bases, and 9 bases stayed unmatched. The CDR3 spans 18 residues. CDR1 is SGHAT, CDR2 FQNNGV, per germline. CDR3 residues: CASSLGLAGESGPYEQYF. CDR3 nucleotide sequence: TGTGCCAGCAGCTTGGGACTAGCGGGAGAGAGCGGGCCCTACGAGCAGTACTTC.

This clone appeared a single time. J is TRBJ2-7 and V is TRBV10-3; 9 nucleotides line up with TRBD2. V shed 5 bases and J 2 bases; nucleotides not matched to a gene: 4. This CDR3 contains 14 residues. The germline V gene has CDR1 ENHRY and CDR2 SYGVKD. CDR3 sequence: CAISSTSGPYEQYF. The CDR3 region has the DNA TGTGCCATCAGTTCGACTAGCGGTCCCTACGAGCAGTACTTC.

The CDR3 DNA follows: TGCGCCAGCAGCTTTAGCGGGAGGACAGATACGCAGTATTTT. As protein: CASSFSGRTDTQYF. The V and J genes are TRBV5-1 and TRBJ2-3; 10 nucleotides agree with TRBD2. The germline gives CDR1 SGHRS, CDR2 YFSETQ. The CDR3 consists of 14 residues. V was clipped by 2 bases and J by 3 bases; unmatched bases: 0.

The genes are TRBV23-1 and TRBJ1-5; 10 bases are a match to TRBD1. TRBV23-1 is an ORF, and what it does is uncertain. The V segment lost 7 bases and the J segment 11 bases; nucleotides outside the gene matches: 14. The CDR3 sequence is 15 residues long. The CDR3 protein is CASINRAGQGIAQHF. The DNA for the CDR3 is TGCGCCAGCATTAATAGGGCGGGACAGGGGATAGCCCAGCATTTT.

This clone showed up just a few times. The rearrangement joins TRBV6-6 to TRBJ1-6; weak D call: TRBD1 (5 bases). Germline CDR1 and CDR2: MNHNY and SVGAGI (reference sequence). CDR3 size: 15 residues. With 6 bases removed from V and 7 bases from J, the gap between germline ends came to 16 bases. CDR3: CASSRLGQENSPLHF. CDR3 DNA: TGTGCCAGCAGCCGCCTAGGACAAGAGAATTCACCCCTCCACTTT.

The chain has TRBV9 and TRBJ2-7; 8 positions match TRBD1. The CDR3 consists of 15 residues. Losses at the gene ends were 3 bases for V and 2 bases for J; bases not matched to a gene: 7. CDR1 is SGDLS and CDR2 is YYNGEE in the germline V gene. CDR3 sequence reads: CASSEGQGTPYEQYF. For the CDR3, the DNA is TGTGCCAGCAGCGAAGGACAGGGAACCCCCTACGAGCAGTACTTC.

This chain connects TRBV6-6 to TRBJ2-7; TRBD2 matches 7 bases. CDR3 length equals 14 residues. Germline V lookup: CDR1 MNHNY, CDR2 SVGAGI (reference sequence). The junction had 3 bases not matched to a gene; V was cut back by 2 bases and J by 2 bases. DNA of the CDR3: TGTGCCAGCAGTTACGGGGGGGATGCCTACGAGCAGTACTTC. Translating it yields CASSYGGDAYEQYF.